One sample yielded the 3 T cell receptor beta chains listed below, sequenced in a study of immune cell composition in non-small cell lung cancer. The protocol was immunoSEQ multiplex PCR, while the TCRdb copy is restricted to in-frame clones and leaves out a portion. The data show more than 15,000 clones, about 80% seen once. Normal lung was taken at the farthest possible site, at least 3 cm from tumour. The sample was also linked to a second study, of CD4 T cells in lung cancer.

What was sequenced was non-adjacent lung tissue. These receptors originate from a human donor with non-small cell lung cancer.

The rearrangement uses TRBV29-1 and TRBJ1-1; 7 nucleotides align to TRBD1. This CDR3 spans 14 amino acids. CDR1 is SQVTM, CDR2 ANQGSEA, per germline. Trimming at V came to 7 bases and at J to 2 bases, leaving 10 bases not matched to a gene. CDR3 nucleotides: TGCAGCGCGCGAACAGGGGCGGGAAACACTGAAGCTTTCTTT. Amino acid sequence: CSARTGAGNTEAFF.

The rearrangement joins TRBV1 to TRBJ1-6. TRBV1 is reported as a pseudogene. The CDR3 has 11 amino acids. CDR3 residues: CTSTHNSPLHF. The CDR3 coding sequence is TGCACCAGCACCCACAATTCACCCCTCCACTTT.

This chain uses TRBV5-1 with TRBJ2-5, with D unclear. CDR3 length equals 15 residues. CDR1 is SGHRS, CDR2 YFSETQ, per germline. Trimming removed 1 base at V and 1 base at J, with 11 bases between. The DNA for the CDR3 is TGCGCCAGCAGCTTGACGGTTCTGGGCCAAGAGACCCAGTACTTC. Amino acids: CASSLTVLGQETQYF.